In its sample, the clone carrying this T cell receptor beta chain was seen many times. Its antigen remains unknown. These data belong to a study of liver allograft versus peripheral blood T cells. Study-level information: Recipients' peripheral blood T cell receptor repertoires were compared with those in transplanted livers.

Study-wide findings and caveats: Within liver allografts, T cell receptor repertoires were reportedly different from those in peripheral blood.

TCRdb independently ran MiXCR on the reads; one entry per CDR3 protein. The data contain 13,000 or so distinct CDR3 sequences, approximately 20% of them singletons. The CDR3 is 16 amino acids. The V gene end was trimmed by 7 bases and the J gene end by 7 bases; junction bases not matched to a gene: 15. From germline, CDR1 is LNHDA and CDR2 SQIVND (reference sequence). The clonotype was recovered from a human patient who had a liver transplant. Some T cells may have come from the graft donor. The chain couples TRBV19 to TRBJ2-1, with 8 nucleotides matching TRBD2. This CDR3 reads CASTQLGRGAGNEQFF. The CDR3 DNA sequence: TGTGCCAGTACCCAACTGGGGCGGGGGGCAGGGAATGAGCAGTTCTTC.